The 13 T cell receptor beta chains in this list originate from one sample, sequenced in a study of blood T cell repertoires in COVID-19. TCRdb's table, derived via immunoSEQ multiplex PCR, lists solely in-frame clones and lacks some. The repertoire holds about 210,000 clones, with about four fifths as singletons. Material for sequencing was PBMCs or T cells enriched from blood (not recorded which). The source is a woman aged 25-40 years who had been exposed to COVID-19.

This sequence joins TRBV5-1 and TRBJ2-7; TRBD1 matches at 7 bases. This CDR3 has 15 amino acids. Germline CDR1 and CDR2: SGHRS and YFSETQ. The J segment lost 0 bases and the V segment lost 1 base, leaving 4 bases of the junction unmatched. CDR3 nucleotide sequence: TGCGCCAGCAGCTTGACAGGGGCCATCTCCTACGAGCAGTACTTC. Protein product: CASSLTGAISYEQYF.

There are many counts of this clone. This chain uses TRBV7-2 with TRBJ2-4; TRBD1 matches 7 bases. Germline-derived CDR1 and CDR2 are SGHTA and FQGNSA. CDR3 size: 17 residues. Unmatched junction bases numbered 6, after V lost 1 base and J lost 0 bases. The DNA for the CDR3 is TGTGCCAGCAGCTTAGTTTATTACAGGGGAGCCAAAAACATTCAGTACTTC. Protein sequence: CASSLVYYRGAKNIQYF.

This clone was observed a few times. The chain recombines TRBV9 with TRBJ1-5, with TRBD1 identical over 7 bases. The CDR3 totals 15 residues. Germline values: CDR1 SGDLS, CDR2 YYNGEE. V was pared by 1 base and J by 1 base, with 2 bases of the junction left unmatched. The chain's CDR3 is CASSVTGQSNQPQHF. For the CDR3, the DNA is TGTGCCAGCAGCGTAACGGGACAGAGCAATCAGCCCCAGCATTTT.

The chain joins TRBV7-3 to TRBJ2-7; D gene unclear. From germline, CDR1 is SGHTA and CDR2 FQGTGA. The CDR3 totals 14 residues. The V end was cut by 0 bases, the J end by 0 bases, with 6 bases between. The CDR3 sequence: CASSLTAFSYEQYF. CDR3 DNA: TGTGCCAGCAGCTTAACAGCCTTCTCCTACGAGCAGTACTTC.

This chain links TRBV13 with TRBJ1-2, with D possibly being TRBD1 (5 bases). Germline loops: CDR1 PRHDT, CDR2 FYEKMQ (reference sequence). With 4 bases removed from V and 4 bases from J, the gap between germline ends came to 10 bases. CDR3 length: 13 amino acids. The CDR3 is CASSSRQIYGYTF. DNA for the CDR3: TGTGCCAGCAGCTCCAGACAGATCTATGGCTACACCTTC.

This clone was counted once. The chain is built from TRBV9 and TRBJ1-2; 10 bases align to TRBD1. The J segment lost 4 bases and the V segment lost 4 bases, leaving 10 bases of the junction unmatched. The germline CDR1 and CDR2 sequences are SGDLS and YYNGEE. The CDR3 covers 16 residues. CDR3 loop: CASSFTGQGVGYGYTF. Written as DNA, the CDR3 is TGTGCCAGCAGCTTTACAGGACAGGGGGTGGGCTATGGCTACACCTTC.

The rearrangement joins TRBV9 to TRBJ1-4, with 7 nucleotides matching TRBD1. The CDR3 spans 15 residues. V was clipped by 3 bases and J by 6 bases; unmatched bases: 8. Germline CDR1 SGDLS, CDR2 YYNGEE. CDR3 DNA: TGTGCCAGCAGCGCCCCGGGACAGCCAGATGAAAAACTGTTTTTT. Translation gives CASSAPGQPDEKLFF. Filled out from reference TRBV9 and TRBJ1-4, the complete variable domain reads DSGVTQTPKHLITATGQRVTLRCSPRSGDLSVYWYQQSLDQGLQFLIQYYNGEERAKGNILERFSAQQFPDLHSELNLSSLELGDSALYFCASSAPGQPDEKLFFGSGTQLSVL.

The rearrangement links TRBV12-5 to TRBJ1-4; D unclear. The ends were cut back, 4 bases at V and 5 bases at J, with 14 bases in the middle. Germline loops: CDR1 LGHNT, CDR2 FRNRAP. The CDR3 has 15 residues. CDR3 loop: CASGSMTRHNEKLFF. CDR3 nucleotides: TGTGCTAGTGGTTCCATGACACGCCACAATGAAAAACTGTTTTTT.

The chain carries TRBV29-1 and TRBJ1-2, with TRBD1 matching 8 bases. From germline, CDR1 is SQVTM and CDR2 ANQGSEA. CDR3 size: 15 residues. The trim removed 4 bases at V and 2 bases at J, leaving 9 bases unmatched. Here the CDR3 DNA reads TGCAGCGTTGTGGCAGGGGGCGTCGGCAACTATGGCTACACCTTC. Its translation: CSVVAGGVGNYGYTF.

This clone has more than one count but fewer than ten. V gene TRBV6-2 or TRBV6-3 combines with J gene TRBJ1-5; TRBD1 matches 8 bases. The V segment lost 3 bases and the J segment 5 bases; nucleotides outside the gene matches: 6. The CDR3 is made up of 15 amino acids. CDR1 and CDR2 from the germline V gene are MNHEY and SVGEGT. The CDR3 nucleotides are TGTGCCAGCAGTTATCCCCGGGACAGGTATCAGCCCCAGCATTTT. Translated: CASSYPRDRYQPQHF.

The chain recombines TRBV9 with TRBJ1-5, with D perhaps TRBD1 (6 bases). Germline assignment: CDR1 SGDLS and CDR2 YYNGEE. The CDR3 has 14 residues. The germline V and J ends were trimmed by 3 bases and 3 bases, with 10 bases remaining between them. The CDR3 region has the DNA TGTGCCAGCAGCGGTACAGGGTCCAATCAGCCCCAGCATTTT. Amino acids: CASSGTGSNQPQHF.

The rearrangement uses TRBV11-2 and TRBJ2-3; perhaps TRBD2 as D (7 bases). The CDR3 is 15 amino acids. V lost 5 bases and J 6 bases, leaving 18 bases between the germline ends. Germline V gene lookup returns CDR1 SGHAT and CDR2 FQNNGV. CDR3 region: CASSLRGGVDDTQYF. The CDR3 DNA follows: TGTGCCAGCAGCCTAAGGGGGGGGGTTGATGATACGCAGTATTTT.

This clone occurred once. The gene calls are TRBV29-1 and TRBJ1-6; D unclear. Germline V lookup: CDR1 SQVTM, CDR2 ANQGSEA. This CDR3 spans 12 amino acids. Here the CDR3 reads CRRGSYNSPLHF. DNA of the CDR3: TGCCGCCGGGGCTCCTATAATTCACCCCTCCACTTT.